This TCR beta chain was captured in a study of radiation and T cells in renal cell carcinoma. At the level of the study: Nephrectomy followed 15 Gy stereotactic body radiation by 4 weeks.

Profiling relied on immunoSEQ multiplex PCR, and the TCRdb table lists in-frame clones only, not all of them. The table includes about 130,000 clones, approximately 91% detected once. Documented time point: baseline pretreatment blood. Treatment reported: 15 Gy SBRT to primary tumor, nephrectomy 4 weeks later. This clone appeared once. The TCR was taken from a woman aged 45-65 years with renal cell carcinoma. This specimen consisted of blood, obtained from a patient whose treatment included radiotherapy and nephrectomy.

In DNA form, the CDR3 reads TGTGCCAGCAGCTTCCCTAGCGGGGGTACAGATACGCAGTATTTT. It is translated as CASSFPSGGTDTQYF. The chain joins TRBV11-1 to TRBJ2-3, with 10 bases fitting TRBD2. The CDR3 runs to 15 residues. The ends lost 3 bases at V and 3 bases at J; junction bases unmatched: 3. In germline, CDR1 is SGHAT, CDR2 FQDESV (reference sequence).